Included here is one T cell receptor beta chain sequence, with context. After extraction with the RNeasy kit, 0.5 to 1 ug of the RNA was reverse transcribed using random hexamers. Multiplex PCR with immunoSEQ amplified the TCR beta CDR3 across 54 Vbeta and 13 Jbeta. TCRdb re-derived calls from the immunoSEQ multiplex PCR reads in MiXCR, one entry per CDR3 protein. The repertoire holds hundreds of thousands of distinct CDR3 sequences, with just under 95% as singletons. Purification of the CD8+ and CD4+ T cells relied on negative isolation, and TEMRA cells underwent FACS enrichment. J gave up 4 bases and V 7 bases, and 15 bases lay outside the gene matches. This CDR3 has 15 residues. CDR1 and CDR2 (germline): SQVTM, ANQGSEA. The data stem from a study of CD8 T cells in Susac syndrome.

This TCR came from a human donor with multiple sclerosis. Sequencing was done on a sample of CD4+ T cells from PBMCs. The rearrangement uses TRBV29-1 and TRBJ1-1; 7 bases match TRBD1. Here the CDR3 DNA reads TGCAGCGGGCACAGGGGACTGATTACGGGCACTGAAGCTTTCTTT. This sequence encodes CSGHRGLITGTEAFF.